This TCR beta chain is drawn from a study of T cells in localized non-small cell lung cancer. Generated by immunoSEQ multiplex PCR, the TCRdb table keeps only in-frame clones and is missing some. The repertoire holds tens of thousands of clones, with about four fifths as singletons. Trimming cost V 0 bases and J 3 bases, with 15 bases left between them. In germline, CDR1 is KGHSH, CDR2 LQKENI. The CDR3 has 17 residues. Broader study findings: The study found T cell clonality highest in uninvolved adjacent lung, above tumor. Heterogeneity within the tumor remains possible, as just one region underwent sequencing. Among the top 100 tumor clones, a median about 57 appeared in adjacent lung. The study linked higher blood T cell density to longer overall survival.

On this clone itself: Its specificity is not known.

The sequence was collected from a man between 40 and 69 years old with stage II lung adenocarcinoma. V gene TRBV18 combines with J gene TRBJ2-1; no definite D call. The sequenced sample was PBMCs, obtained before any cancer treatment. CDR3 in amino acids: CASSPPSGSLLYNEQFF. The CDR3 DNA is TGTGCCAGCTCACCACCGTCAGGTTCACTCCTCTACAATGAGCAGTTCTTC.